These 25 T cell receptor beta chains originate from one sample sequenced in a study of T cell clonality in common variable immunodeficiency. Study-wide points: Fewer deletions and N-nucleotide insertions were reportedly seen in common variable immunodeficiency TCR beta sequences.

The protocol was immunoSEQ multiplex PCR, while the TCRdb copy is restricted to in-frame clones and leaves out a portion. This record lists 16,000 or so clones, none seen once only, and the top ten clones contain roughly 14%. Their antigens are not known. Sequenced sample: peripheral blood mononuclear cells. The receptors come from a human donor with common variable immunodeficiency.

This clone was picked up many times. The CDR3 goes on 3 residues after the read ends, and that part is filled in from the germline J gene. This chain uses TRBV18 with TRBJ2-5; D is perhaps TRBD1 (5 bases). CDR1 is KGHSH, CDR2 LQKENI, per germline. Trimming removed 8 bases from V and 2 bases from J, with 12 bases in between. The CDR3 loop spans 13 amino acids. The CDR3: CASLPAGQETQYF. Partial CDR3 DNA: TGTGCCAGCCTTCCGGCAGGGCAAGAGACC.

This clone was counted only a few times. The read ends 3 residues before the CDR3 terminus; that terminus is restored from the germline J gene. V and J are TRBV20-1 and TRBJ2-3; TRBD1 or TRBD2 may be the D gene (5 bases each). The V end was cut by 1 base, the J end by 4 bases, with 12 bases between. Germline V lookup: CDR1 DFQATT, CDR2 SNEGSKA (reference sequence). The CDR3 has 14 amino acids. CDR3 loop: CSARAAGSSDTQYF. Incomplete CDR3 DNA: TGCAGTGCTAGAGCGGCAGGGAGCTCAGATACG.

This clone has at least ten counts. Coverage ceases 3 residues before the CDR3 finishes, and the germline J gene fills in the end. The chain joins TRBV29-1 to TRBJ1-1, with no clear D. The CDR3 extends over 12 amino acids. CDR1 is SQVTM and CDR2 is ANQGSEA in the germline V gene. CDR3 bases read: TGCAGCGTTGTAAACAGCCCTGAGGGA. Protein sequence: CSVVNSPEG. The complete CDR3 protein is CSVVNSPEGAFF.

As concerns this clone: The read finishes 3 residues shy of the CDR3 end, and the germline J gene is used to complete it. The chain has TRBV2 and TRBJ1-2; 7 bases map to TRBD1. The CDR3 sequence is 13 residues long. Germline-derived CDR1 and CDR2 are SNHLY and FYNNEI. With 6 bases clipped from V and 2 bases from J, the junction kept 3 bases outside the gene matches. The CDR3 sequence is CASRETGNYGYTF. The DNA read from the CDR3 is TGTGCCAGCAGAGAGACAGGGAACTATGGC.

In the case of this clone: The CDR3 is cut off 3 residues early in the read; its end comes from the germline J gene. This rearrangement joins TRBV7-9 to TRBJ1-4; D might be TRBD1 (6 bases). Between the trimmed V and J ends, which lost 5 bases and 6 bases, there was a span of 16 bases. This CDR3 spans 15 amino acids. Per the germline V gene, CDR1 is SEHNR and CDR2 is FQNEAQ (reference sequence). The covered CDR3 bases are TGTGCCAGCAGCGTCTCTACAGGGAGGGATGAAAAA. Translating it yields CASSVSTGRDEK. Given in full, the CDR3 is CASSVSTGRDEKLFF.

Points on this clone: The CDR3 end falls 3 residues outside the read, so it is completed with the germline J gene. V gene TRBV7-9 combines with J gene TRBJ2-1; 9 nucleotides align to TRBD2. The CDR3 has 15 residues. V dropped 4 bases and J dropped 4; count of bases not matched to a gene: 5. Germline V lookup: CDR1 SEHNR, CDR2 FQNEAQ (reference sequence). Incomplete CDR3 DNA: TGTGCCAGCAGCTCACTAGCGGGTCTATACAATGAG. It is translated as CASSSLAGLYNE. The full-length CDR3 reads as CASSSLAGLYNEQFF.

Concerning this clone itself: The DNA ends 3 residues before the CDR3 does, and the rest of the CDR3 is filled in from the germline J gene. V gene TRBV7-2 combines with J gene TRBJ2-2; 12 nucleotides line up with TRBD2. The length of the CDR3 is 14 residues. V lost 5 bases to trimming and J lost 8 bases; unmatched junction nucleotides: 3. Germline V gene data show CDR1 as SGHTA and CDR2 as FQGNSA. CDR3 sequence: CASSPSGRAGELFF. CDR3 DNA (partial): TGTGCCAGCAGCCCTAGCGGGAGGGCGGGGGAG.

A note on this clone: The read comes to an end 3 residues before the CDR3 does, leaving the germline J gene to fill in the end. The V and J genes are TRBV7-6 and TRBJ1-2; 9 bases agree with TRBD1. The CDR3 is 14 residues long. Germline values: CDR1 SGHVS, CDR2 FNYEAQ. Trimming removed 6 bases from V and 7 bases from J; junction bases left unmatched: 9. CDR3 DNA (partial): TGTGCCAGCAGTCAGCCCGGGACAGGGATTGGC. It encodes CASSQPGTGIG. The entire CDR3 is CASSQPGTGIGYTF.

The part of the CDR3 DNA that was read is TGTGCCAGCTCACGGACAGATGACATCTATGGC. It specifies CASSRTDDIYG. The entire CDR3 reads CASSRTDDIYGYTF. The V gene is TRBV18, the J gene TRBJ1-2; the D gene is possibly TRBD1 (6 bases). From the germline J gene comes the end of the CDR3, since the read stops 3 residues before it. Germline CDR1 is KGHSH and CDR2 is LQKENI. This CDR3 is built from 14 residues. Trimming removed 4 bases from V and 4 bases from J, with 13 bases in between.

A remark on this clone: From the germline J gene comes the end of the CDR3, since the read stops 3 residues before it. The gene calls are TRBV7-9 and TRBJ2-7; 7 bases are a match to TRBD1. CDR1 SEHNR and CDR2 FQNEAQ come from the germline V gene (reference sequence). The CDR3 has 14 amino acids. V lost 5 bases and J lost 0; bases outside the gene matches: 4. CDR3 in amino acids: CASSPRDSSYEQYF. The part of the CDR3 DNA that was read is TGTGCCAGCAGCCCCCGGGACAGCTCCTACGAG.

The CDR3 DNA, read in part, is TGTGCCAGCTCACCGACAGGGCAGTATGGC. It encodes CASSPTGQYG. In full, the CDR3 reads CASSPTGQYGYTF. The chain employs TRBV18 and TRBJ1-2, with TRBD1 matching 7 bases. The CDR3 goes on 3 residues after the read ends, and that part is filled in from the germline J gene. Per germline, CDR1 KGHSH and CDR2 LQKENI. V lost 3 bases, J lost 5 bases, and 3 bases stayed unmatched. The CDR3 covers 13 residues.

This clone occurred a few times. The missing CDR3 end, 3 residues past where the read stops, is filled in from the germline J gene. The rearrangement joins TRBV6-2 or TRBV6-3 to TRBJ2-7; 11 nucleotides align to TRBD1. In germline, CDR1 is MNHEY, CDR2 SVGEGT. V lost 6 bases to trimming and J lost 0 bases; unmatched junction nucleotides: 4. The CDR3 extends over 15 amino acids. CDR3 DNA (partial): TGTGCCAGCAGGCCCGGGACAGGGGGCTCCTACGAG. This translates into CASRPGTGGSYE. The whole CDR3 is CASRPGTGGSYEQYF.

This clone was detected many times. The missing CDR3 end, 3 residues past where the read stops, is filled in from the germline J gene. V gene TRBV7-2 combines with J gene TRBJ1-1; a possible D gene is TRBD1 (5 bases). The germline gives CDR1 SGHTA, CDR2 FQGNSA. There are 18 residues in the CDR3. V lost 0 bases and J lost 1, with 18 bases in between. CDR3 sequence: CASSLARGYAGGNTEAFF. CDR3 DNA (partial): TGTGCCAGCAGCTTAGCCCGCGGGTATGCCGGGGGGAACACTGAA.

CDR3 residues: CASSPGQGAYTGELFF. The DNA read from the CDR3 is TGTGCCAGCTCACCCGGCCAGGGGGCATACACCGGGGAG. The chain carries TRBV18 and TRBJ2-2; 8 nucleotides align to TRBD1. Sequencing ends 3 residues short of the CDR3 end; the germline J gene provides the rest. The CDR3 spans 16 residues. The V gene end was trimmed by 3 bases and the J gene end by 3 bases; junction bases not matched to a gene: 6. Germline CDR1 KGHSH, CDR2 LQKENI.

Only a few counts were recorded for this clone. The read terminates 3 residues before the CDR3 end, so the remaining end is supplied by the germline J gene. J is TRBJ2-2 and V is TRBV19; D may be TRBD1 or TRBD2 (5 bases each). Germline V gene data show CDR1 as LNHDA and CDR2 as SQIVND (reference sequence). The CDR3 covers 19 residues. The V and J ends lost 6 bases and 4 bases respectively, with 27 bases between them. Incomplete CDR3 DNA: TGTGCCAGTAGCCCCCTAATGGGGCGCGCCGCGAGGGGCACCGGGGAG. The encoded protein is CASSPLMGRAARGTGE. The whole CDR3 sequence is CASSPLMGRAARGTGELFF.

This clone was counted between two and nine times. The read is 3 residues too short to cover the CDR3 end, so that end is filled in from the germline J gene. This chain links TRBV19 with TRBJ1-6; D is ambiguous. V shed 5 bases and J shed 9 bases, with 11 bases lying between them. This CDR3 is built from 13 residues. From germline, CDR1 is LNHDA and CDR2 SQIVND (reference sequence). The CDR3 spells CASSGKGTSPLHF. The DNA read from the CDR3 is TGTGCCAGTAGTGGTAAGGGTACTTCACCC.

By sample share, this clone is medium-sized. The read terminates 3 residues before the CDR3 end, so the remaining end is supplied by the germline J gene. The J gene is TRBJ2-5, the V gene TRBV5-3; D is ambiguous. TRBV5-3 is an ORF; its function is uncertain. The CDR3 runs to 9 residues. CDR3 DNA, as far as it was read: TGTGCCAGAAGCGTAACC. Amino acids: CARSVT. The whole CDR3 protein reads CARSVTQYF.

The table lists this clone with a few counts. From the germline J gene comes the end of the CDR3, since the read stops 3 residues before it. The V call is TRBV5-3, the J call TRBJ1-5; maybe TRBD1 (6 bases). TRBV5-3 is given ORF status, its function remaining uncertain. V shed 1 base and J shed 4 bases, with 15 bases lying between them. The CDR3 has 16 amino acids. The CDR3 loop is CARSLNWDKGNQPQHF. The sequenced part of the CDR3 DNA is TGTGCCAGAAGCTTGAATTGGGACAAGGGGAATCAGCCC.

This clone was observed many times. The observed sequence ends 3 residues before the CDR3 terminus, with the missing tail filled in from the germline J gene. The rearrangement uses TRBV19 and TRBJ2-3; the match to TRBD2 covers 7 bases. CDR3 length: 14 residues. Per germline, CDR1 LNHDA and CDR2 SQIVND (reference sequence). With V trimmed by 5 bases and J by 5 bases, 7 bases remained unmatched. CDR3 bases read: TGTGCCAGTAGTGCGGGAGACAATCTAGATACG. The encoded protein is CASSAGDNLDT. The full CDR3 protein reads CASSAGDNLDTQYF.

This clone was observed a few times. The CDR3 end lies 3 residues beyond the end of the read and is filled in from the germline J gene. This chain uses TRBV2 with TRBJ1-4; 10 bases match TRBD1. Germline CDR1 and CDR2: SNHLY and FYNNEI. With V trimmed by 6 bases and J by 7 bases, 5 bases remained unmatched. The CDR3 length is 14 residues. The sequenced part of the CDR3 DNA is TGTGCCAGCAGCACGGGACAGGGGCGTGAAAAA. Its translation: CASSTGQGREK. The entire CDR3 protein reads CASSTGQGREKLFF.

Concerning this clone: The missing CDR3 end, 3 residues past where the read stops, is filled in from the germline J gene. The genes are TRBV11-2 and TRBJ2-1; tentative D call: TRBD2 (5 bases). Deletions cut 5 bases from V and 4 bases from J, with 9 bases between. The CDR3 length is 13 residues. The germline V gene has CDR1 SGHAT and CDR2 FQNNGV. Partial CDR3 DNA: TGTGCCAGCAGCCAAGGACTGTACAATGAG. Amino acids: CASSQGLYNE. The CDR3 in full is CASSQGLYNEQFF.

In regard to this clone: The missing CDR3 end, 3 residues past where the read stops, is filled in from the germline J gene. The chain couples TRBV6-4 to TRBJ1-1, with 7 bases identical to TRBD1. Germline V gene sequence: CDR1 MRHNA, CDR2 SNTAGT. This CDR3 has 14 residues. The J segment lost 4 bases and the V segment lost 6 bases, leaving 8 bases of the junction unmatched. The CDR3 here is CASSPDRASTEAFF. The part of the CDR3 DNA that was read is TGTGCCAGCAGCCCTGACAGGGCGAGCACTGAA.

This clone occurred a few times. The CDR3 is CASSLTGGFNQPQHF. The DNA read from the CDR3 is TGTGCCAGCAGCTTAACAGGGGGCTTCAATCAGCCC. This chain links TRBV7-9 with TRBJ1-5; 9 positions agree with TRBD1. The sequence runs out 3 residues before the end of the CDR3; the remainder is reconstructed from the germline J gene. The V gene's germline CDR1 is SEHNR and CDR2 FQNEAQ (reference sequence). V was pared by 2 bases and J by 3 bases, with 2 bases of the junction left unmatched. The CDR3 covers 15 residues.

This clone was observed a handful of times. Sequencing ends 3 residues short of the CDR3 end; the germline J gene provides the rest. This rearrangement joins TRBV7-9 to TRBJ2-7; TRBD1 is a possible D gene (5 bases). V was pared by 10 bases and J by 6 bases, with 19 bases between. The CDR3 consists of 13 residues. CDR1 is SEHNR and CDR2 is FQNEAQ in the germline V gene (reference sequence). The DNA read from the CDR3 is TGTGCCACCACTCCCTCAGGGCTCGGCGAG. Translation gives CATTPSGLGE. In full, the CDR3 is CATTPSGLGEQYF.

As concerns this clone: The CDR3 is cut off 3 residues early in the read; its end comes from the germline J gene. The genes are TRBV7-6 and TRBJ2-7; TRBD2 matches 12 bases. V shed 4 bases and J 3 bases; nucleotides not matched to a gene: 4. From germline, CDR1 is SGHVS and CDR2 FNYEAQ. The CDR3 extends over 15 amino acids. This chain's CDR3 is CASSSGLAGFYEQYF. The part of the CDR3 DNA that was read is TGTGCCAGCAGCTCCGGACTAGCGGGGTTCTACGAG.